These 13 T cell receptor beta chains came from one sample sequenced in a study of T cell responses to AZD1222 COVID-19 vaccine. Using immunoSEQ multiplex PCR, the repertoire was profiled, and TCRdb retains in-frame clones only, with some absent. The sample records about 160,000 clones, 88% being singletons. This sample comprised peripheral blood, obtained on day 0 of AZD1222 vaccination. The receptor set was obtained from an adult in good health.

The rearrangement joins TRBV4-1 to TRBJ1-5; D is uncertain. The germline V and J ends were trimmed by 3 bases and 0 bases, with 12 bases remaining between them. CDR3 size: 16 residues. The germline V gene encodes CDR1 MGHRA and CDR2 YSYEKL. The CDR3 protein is CASSHPSPYSNQPQHF. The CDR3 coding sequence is TGCGCCAGCAGCCACCCCTCCCCATATAGCAATCAGCCCCAGCATTTT.

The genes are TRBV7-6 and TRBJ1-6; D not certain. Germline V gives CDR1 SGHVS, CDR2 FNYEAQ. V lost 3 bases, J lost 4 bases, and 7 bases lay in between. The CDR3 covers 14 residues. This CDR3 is CASSLGGYNSPLHF. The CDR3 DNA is TGTGCCAGCAGCTTGGGAGGGTATAATTCACCCCTCCACTTT.

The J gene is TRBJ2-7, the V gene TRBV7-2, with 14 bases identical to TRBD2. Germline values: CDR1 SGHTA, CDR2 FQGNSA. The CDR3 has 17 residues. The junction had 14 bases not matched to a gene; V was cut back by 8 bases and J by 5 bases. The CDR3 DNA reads TGTGCCAGCGGGGGCCTTTCCGGGACTAGCGGGAGCCACGAGCAGTACTTC. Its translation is CASGGLSGTSGSHEQYF.

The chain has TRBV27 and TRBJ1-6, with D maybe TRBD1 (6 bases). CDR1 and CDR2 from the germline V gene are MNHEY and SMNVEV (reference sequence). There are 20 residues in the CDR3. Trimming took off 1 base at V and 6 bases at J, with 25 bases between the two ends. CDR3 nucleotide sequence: TGTGCCAGCAGTTTATTCGGATTCGGGGGGGCCGCCGCCGGTAATTCACCCCTCCACTTT. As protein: CASSLFGFGGAAAGNSPLHF.

The CDR3 DNA reads as TGTGCCAGCAGCGTAGCACTCCGCCTCGGAGAAAAACTGTTTTTT. Translating it yields CASSVALRLGEKLFF. The chain employs TRBV9 and TRBJ1-4; D uncertain. The CDR3 extends over 15 amino acids. Trimming took off 0 bases at V and 8 bases at J, with 14 bases between the two ends. In germline, CDR1 is SGDLS, CDR2 YYNGEE.

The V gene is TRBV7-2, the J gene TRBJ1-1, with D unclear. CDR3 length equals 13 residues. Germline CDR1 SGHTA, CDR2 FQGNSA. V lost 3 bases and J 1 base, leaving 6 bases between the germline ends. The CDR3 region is CASSFDSNTEAFF. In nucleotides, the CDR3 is TGTGCCAGCAGCTTCGATTCGAACACTGAAGCTTTCTTT.

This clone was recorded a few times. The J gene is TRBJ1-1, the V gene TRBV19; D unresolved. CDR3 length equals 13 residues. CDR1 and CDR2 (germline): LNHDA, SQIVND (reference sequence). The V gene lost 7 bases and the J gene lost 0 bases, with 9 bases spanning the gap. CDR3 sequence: CASTLLLNTEAFF. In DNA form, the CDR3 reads TGTGCCAGTACCCTCCTGTTGAACACTGAAGCTTTCTTT.

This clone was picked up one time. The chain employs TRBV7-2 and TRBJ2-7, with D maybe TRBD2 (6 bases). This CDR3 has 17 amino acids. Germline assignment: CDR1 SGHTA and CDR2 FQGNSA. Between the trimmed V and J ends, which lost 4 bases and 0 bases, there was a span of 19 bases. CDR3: CASSSDSWDSFSYEQYF. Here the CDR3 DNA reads TGTGCCAGCAGCTCCGACTCCTGGGACTCATTCTCCTACGAGCAGTACTTC.

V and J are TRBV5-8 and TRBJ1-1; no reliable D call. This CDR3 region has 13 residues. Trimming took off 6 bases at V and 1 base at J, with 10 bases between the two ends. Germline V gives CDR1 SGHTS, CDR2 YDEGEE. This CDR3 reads CASTLWANTEAFF. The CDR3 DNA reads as TGTGCCAGCACCCTTTGGGCGAACACTGAAGCTTTCTTT.

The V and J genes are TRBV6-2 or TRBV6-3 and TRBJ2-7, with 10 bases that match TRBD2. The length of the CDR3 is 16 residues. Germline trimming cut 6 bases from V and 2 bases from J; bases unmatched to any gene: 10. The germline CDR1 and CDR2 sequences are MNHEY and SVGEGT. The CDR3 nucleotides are TGTGCCAGCAGCCCCTGGGGGACTAGCGTAGCCTACGAGCAGTACTTC. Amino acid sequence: CASSPWGTSVAYEQYF.

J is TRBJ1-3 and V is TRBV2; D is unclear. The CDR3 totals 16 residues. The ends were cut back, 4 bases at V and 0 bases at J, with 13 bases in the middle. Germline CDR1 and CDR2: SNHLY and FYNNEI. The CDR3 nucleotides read TGTGCCAGCAGTGGTCGGGCAGCCATCTCTGGAAACACCATATATTTT. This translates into CASSGRAAISGNTIYF. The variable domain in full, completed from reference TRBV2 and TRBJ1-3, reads EPEVTQTPSHQVTQMGQEVILRCVPISNHLYFYWYRQILGQKVEFLVSFYNNEISEKSEIFDDQFSVERPDGSNFTLKIRSTKLEDSAMYFCASSGRAAISGNTIYFGEGSWLTVV.

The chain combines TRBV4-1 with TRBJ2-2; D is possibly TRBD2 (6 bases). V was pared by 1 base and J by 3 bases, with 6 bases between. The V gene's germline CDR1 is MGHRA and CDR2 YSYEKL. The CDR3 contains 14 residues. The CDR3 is CASSQAGDTGELFF. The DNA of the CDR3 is TGCGCCAGCAGCCAAGCGGGGGACACCGGGGAGCTGTTTTTT.

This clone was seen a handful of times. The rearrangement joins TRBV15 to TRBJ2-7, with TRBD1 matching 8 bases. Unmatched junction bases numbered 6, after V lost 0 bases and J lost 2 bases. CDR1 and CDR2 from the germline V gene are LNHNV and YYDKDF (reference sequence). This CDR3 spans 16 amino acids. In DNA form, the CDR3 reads TGTGCCACCAGCAGAGATCCTGGACAGGGAGCCTACGAGCAGTACTTC. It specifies CATSRDPGQGAYEQYF.